Listed below are T cell receptor beta chains from one sample, sequenced in a study of chronic HIV infection and antiretroviral therapy. A single record per CDR3 protein comes from TCRdb applying MiXCR to the 5' RACE reads. The sample contains approximately 47,000 distinct CDR3 sequences, 15% to 20% of which appear only once. Material: peripheral blood. The receptors come from an adult who had HIV and had not received antiretroviral therapy, or was an uninfected healthy control (not recorded which). Both conserved end residues are part of each CDR3. Clone size is not always given. Where it is, it says once, few, many or a class for expanded clones.

clone_size cdr3_length v_call cdr3_aa
few 19 TRBV5-6 CASSLSVRGQGKAVDEQFF
few 14 TRBV12-3/TRBV12-4 CASRRTQNTGELFF
NA 14 TRBV11-2 CASSLGRGSDTQYF
few 10 TRBV28 CASSSGIQYF
few 15 TRBV20-1 CSASRTSGSTDTQYF
few 18 TRBV7-6 CASSLQGGTVSSYNEQFF
NA 11 TRBV24-1 CATSDQGRQFF
few 17 TRBV4-1 CASSHNRLAGATDTQYF
NA 15 TRBV6-2/TRBV6-3 CASGKTGTYNQPQHF
NA 14 TRBV20-1 CSARPIDRGDEAFF
few 9 TRBV21-1 CASSKVEFF
few 15 TRBV29-1 CSVVGSGSVPGELFF
few 12 TRBV12-5 CASGLDRYEQYF